Below are 30 T cell receptor beta chains sequenced from a single sample in a study of T cell repertoires in ileal Crohn's disease. Profiling relied on immunoSEQ multiplex PCR, and the TCRdb table lists in-frame clones only, not all of them. The data contain approximately 16,000 clones, 65% to 80% of them singletons. The time point denotes: neoterminal ileum biopsy at postoperative endoscopy, about 6 months after surgery. The specimen sequenced was ileal tissue. The receptor source for this set is an adult with Crohn's disease.

This chain uses TRBV29-1 with TRBJ2-1; 8 nucleotides align to TRBD2. Germline V gene sequence: CDR1 SQVTM, CDR2 ANQGSEA. Trimming took 3 bases from V and 5 from J; bases not matched to a gene: 3. The CDR3 spans 13 residues. The CDR3 here is CSVDSGNNNEQFF. The CDR3, as DNA: TGCAGCGTTGATAGCGGGAATAACAATGAGCAGTTCTTC.

For this clone: The sample carries other DNA sequences with the same CDR3. This chain joins TRBV5-1 and TRBJ1-1, with unresolved D. The germline CDR1 and CDR2 sequences are SGHRS and YFSETQ. V dropped 0 bases and J dropped 1 base, with 7 bases sitting between them. The CDR3 sequence is 14 residues long. The CDR3 DNA follows: TGCGCCAGCAGCTTGGCCGGCCAGAACACTGAAGCTTTCTTT. Translating it yields CASSLAGQNTEAFF.

This chain joins TRBV4-3 and TRBJ1-4; D is perhaps TRBD1 (5 bases). Looked up from germline, CDR1 is LGHNA and CDR2 is YSLEER. Deletions cut 8 bases from V and 5 bases from J, with 21 bases between. The CDR3 consists of 16 residues. This CDR3 is CASQTRGDGGNEKLFF. As DNA, the CDR3 is TGCGCCAGCCAAACCCGGGGGGACGGCGGCAATGAAAAACTGTTTTTT.

The chain uses TRBV6-1 and TRBJ2-5; possible D gene TRBD2, 5 bases. Between the trimmed V and J ends, which lost 10 bases and 2 bases, there was a span of 17 bases. The CDR3 contains 14 residues. CDR1 is MNHNS and CDR2 is SASEGT in the germline V gene. CDR3 in amino acids: CATSIGAVQETQYF. The CDR3, as DNA: TGTGCCACCTCCATTGGAGCGGTTCAAGAGACCCAGTACTTC.

The chain uses TRBV10-2 and TRBJ2-3; D unclear. With 1 base removed from V and 0 bases from J, the gap between germline ends came to 14 bases. Germline loops: CDR1 WSHSY, CDR2 SAAADI. CDR3 size: 17 residues. CDR3 sequence (DNA): TGCGCCAGCAGTGAGTTGGAAAGGACGGATAGCACAGATACGCAGTATTTT. As protein: CASSELERTDSTDTQYF.

Only a few counts were recorded for this clone. The chain uses TRBV2 and TRBJ1-4; no firm D call. This CDR3 region has 13 residues. Germline assignment: CDR1 SNHLY and CDR2 FYNNEI. Deletions cut 7 bases from V and 8 bases from J, with 14 bases between. The CDR3 reads CASTDLLEEKLFF. Written as DNA, the CDR3 is TGTGCCAGCACGGACCTATTGGAGGAAAAACTGTTTTTT.

The chain uses TRBV28 and TRBJ1-5, with D unclear. CDR3 size: 13 residues. The germline V and J ends were trimmed by 6 bases and 3 bases, with 9 bases remaining between them. From germline, CDR1 is MDHEN and CDR2 SYDVKM. CDR3 amino acids: CASSPVPNQPQHF. In nucleotides, the CDR3 is TGTGCCAGCAGCCCTGTCCCCAATCAGCCCCAGCATTTT.

J is TRBJ1-5 and V is TRBV30; D ambiguous. This CDR3 has 15 residues. Germline lookup yields CDR1 GTSNPN and CDR2 SVGIG (reference sequence). V was clipped by 4 bases and J by 0 bases, with 13 bases between them. The CDR3 DNA follows: TGTGCCTGGAAAGGGTCCGGGAATAGCAATCAGCCCCAGCATTTT. As protein: CAWKGSGNSNQPQHF.

The chain combines TRBV27 with TRBJ2-1, with a tentative D call TRBD2 (6 bases). Trimming shortened V by 7 bases and J by 10 bases, and 17 bases separated the two germline ends. This CDR3 has 13 residues. Germline V gene sequence: CDR1 MNHEY, CDR2 SMNVEV (reference sequence). CDR3 residues: CASNPPGGGEQFF. The CDR3 nucleotides read TGTGCCAGCAACCCCCCCGGTGGGGGGGAGCAGTTCTTC.

The rearrangement joins TRBV29-1 to TRBJ2-1, with 14 positions matching TRBD2. After removal of 7 bases from V and 9 bases from J, the junction contained 5 bases not matched to a gene. The CDR3 totals 13 residues. Germline V lookup: CDR1 SQVTM, CDR2 ANQGSEA. CDR3 sequence (DNA): TGCAGCGGGGGGACTAGCGGGAGCGGTGAGCAGTTCTTC. It encodes CSGGTSGSGEQFF.

This clone has only a few counts. The chain employs TRBV7-7 and TRBJ2-2; D is unresolved. V lost 2 bases and J lost 1, with 5 bases in between. CDR1 and CDR2 (germline): SSHAT, FNYEAQ (reference sequence). The length of the CDR3 is 14 residues. As DNA, the CDR3 is TGTGCCAGCAGCTTATTTGGGAACACCGGGGAGCTGTTTTTT. Amino acid sequence: CASSLFGNTGELFF.

V usage is TRBV7-9 and J usage is TRBJ2-7; no reliable D call. This CDR3 has 13 amino acids. The germline V gene encodes CDR1 SEHNR and CDR2 FQNEAQ (reference sequence). The V gene lost 3 bases and the J gene lost 0 bases, with 6 bases spanning the gap. The CDR3 reads CASSFGGSYEQYF. The CDR3 nucleotides read TGTGCCAGCAGCTTCGGCGGCTCCTACGAGCAGTACTTC.

J is TRBJ1-2 and V is TRBV4-2; D is perhaps TRBD1 (6 bases). The V gene lost 0 bases and the J gene lost 0 bases, with 11 bases spanning the gap. CDR3 size: 16 residues. Germline V gene sequence: CDR1 LGHNA, CDR2 YNFKEQ. The CDR3 loop is CASSQDGGGANYGYTF. The CDR3 DNA reads as TGTGCCAGCAGCCAAGATGGAGGGGGTGCTAACTATGGCTACACCTTC.

V usage is TRBV6-9 and J usage is TRBJ1-1; D remains unclear. There are 13 residues in the CDR3. CDR1 is MNHGY, CDR2 SVAAGI, per germline. Trimming stripped 1 base from V and 5 bases from J, with 8 bases between. CDR3 region: CASSYWPRTEAFF. CDR3 nucleotide sequence: TGTGCCAGCAGTTATTGGCCGAGGACTGAAGCTTTCTTT.

J is TRBJ1-2 and V is TRBV5-6, with 7 nucleotides matching TRBD1. The CDR3 is 14 residues long. CDR1 SGHDT and CDR2 YYEEEE come from the germline V gene. The J segment lost 2 bases and the V segment lost 4 bases, leaving 5 bases of the junction unmatched. CDR3 loop: CASSKQDRNYGYTF. CDR3 nucleotides: TGTGCCAGCAGCAAACAGGACAGGAACTATGGCTACACCTTC.

This clone turned up a few times. The genes are TRBV19 and TRBJ1-6; 11 bases fit TRBD1. With V trimmed by 9 bases and J by 6 bases, 4 bases remained unmatched. The CDR3 totals 14 residues. Germline CDR1 reads LNHDA; CDR2 reads SQIVND (reference sequence). CDR3 bases: TGTGCCAGCTCTGGACAGGGGGCTAATTCACCCCTCCACTTT. Its protein product is CASSGQGANSPLHF.

This chain links TRBV2 with TRBJ2-7; D unresolved. CDR1 is SNHLY, CDR2 FYNNEI, per germline. The germline V and J ends were trimmed by 3 bases and 7 bases, with 7 bases remaining between them. The CDR3 has 11 residues. In DNA form, the CDR3 reads TGTGCCAGCAGTGAGAGAGGAGAGCAGTACTTC. It is translated as CASSERGEQYF.

This chain joins TRBV4-1 and TRBJ2-1, with TRBD2 matching over 11 bases. The CDR3 has 15 amino acids. Trimming cost V 4 bases and J 8 bases; bases outside gene matches: 7. Per the germline V gene, CDR1 is MGHRA and CDR2 is YSYEKL. In DNA form, the CDR3 reads TGCGCCAGCAGCCGACTAGCGGGAAACATCGATGAGCAGTTCTTC. Its translation is CASSRLAGNIDEQFF.

The chain recombines TRBV30 with TRBJ2-7; D gene unclear. Germline values: CDR1 GTSNPN, CDR2 SVGIG (reference sequence). The CDR3 has 13 amino acids. The germline V and J ends were trimmed by 0 bases and 4 bases, with 10 bases remaining between them. CDR3 amino acids: CAWSVPSTYEQYF. CDR3 sequence (DNA): TGTGCCTGGAGTGTCCCCTCCACTTACGAGCAGTACTTC.

This clone was observed a single time. The chain is built from TRBV7-9 and TRBJ1-1; possible D gene TRBD1, 5 bases. The germline gives CDR1 SEHNR, CDR2 FQNEAQ (reference sequence). This CDR3 has 12 amino acids. V gave up 1 base and J gave up 8 bases, with 8 bases separating them. The CDR3 DNA sequence: TGTGCCAGCAGCTTAGTTCGGGGGGAAGCTTTCTTT. Translating it yields CASSLVRGEAFF.

The chain recombines TRBV9 with TRBJ1-3; D is ambiguous. The CDR3 is 19 residues long. V lost 1 base to trimming and J lost 0 bases, with 20 bases between them. CDR1 and CDR2 from the germline V gene are SGDLS and YYNGEE. CDR3: CASSVLVGRGGSSGNTIYF. The DNA for the CDR3 is TGTGCCAGCAGCGTACTTGTCGGGCGGGGAGGTAGCTCTGGAAACACCATATATTTT.

The chain employs TRBV7-9 and TRBJ2-7, with D perhaps TRBD1 or TRBD2 (5 bases each). This CDR3 has 14 residues. Germline V lookup: CDR1 SEHNR, CDR2 FQNEAQ (reference sequence). The V and J ends lost 5 bases and 4 bases respectively, with 15 bases between them. The chain's CDR3 is CASSLGAGRYEQYF. Written as DNA, the CDR3 is TGTGCCAGCAGCCTAGGGGCGGGCCGGTACGAGCAGTACTTC.

This clone was observed a single time. V gene TRBV5-6 combines with J gene TRBJ1-1, with unresolved D. This CDR3 contains 12 residues. Germline-derived CDR1 and CDR2 are SGHDT and YYEEEE. V was pared by 0 bases and J by 4 bases, with 4 bases between. The CDR3 DNA reads as TGTGCCAGCAGCTTGGCGCGCACTGAAGCTTTCTTT. It yields the protein CASSLARTEAFF.

The rearrangement links TRBV30 to TRBJ1-6; D perhaps matches TRBD1 (6 bases). Trimming took off 4 bases at V and 9 bases at J, with 22 bases between the two ends. The CDR3 length is 16 residues. Germline V gene lookup returns CDR1 GTSNPN and CDR2 SVGIG (reference sequence). In nucleotides, the CDR3 is TGTGCCTGGATTACGGGATCGGGGGCGCGGGGTTCACCCCTCCACTTT. Residues: CAWITGSGARGSPLHF.

The genes are TRBV6-1 and TRBJ2-5; no firm D call. CDR1 is MNHNS, CDR2 SASEGT, per germline. The V end was cut by 0 bases, the J end by 9 bases, with 11 bases between. The CDR3 has 13 residues. As DNA, the CDR3 is TGTGCCAGCAGTGAAGCTGCTACCTGGGCCCAGTACTTC. It is translated as CASSEAATWAQYF.

The gene calls are TRBV2 and TRBJ2-5; TRBD2 matches at 9 bases. Germline lookup yields CDR1 SNHLY and CDR2 FYNNEI. CDR3 length equals 15 residues. The V gene end was trimmed by 4 bases and the J gene end by 5 bases; junction bases not matched to a gene: 8. The CDR3 protein is CASSGSGSRHETQYF. The CDR3 nucleotides read TGTGCCAGCAGTGGTAGCGGGAGTCGTCACGAGACCCAGTACTTC.

This chain links TRBV6-6 with TRBJ1-4, with 8 positions matching TRBD1. V shed 7 bases and J 8 bases; nucleotides not matched to a gene: 12. The CDR3 extends over 15 amino acids. Germline lookup yields CDR1 MNHNY and CDR2 SVGAGI (reference sequence). The CDR3 here is CASTQGAGGIEKLFF. CDR3 sequence (DNA): TGTGCCAGCACGCAGGGGGCAGGGGGCATCGAAAAACTGTTTTTT.

The V call is TRBV7-9, the J call TRBJ1-3; 8 nucleotides align to TRBD1. This CDR3 is built from 15 residues. Germline lookup yields CDR1 SEHNR and CDR2 FQNEAQ (reference sequence). V lost 5 bases and J lost 8; bases outside the gene matches: 11. The CDR3 sequence is CASSPGQGRVYTIYF. CDR3 nucleotide sequence: TGTGCCAGCAGCCCAGGACAGGGACGGGTATACACCATATATTTT. Variable domain in full (rest from reference TRBV7-9 and TRBJ1-3): DTGVSQNPRHKITKRGQNVTFRCDPISEHNRLYWYRQTLGQGPEFLTYFQNEAQLEKSRLLSDRFSAERPKGSFSTLEIQRTEQGDSAMYLCASSPGQGRVYTIYFGEGSWLTVV.

The chain recombines TRBV6-5 with TRBJ2-1; 9 bases agree with TRBD2. CDR3 length: 14 amino acids. The trim removed 0 bases at V and 8 bases at J, leaving 2 bases unmatched. CDR1 is MNHEY and CDR2 is SVGAGI in the germline V gene. CDR3 coding DNA: TGTGCCAGCAGTTACTCGGGCGGGGGGGATGAGCAGTTCTTC. This gives the protein CASSYSGGGDEQFF.

The chain joins TRBV7-2 to TRBJ2-2; maybe TRBD2 (5 bases). The CDR3 length is 14 residues. Deletions cut 1 base from V and 7 bases from J, with 10 bases between. The V gene's germline CDR1 is SGHTA and CDR2 FQGNSA. This chain's CDR3 is CASSLVEGSGELFF. CDR3 nucleotide sequence: TGTGCCAGCAGCTTAGTCGAGGGAAGCGGGGAGCTGTTTTTT.